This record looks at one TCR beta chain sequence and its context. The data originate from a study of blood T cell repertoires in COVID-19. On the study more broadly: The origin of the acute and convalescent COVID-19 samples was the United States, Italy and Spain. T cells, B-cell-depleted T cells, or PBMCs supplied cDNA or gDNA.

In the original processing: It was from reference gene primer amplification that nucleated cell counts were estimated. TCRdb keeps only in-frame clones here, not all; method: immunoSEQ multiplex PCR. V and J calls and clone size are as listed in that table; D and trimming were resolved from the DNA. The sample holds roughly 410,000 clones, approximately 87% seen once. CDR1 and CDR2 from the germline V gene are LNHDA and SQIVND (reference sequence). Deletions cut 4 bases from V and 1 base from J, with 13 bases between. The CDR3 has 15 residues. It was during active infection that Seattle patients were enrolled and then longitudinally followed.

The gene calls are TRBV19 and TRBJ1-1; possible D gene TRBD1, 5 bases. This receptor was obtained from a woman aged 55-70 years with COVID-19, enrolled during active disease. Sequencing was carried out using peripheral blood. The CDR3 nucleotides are TGTGCCAGTAGTAAGACAGTCTGGGCGAACACTGAAGCTTTCTTT. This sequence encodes CASSKTVWANTEAFF.